This is a list of T cell receptor beta chains from one sample in a study of blood T cell repertoires in COVID-19. Some clones are missing from TCRdb's copy, which holds only in-frame ones; the method was immunoSEQ multiplex PCR. The data contain about 140,000 clones, about four fifths of them singletons. The sequenced sample was peripheral blood. Receptors were obtained from a human donor in a cohort sampled during active COVID-19. CDR3s include the opening cysteine and the closing phenylalanine or tryptophan. D genes are given only for firm matches. The listing skips clone size in some rows; elsewhere it reads once, few, many or a size class.

D gene	clone size	V gene	J gene	CDR3 DNA	CDR3 protein
-	once	TRBV5-1	TRBJ2-1	TGCGCCAGCAGCCCCAGCCTAGCCTACAATGAGCAGTTCTTC	CASSPSLAYNEQFF
-	-	TRBV5-6	TRBJ1-1	TGTGCCAGCAGGGAAGACAGGTACACTGAAGCTTTCTTT	CASREDRYTEAFF
-	-	TRBV28	TRBJ2-3	TGTGCCAGCAGTTTCCGGTGGGATACGCAGTATTTT	CASSFRWDTQYF
-	-	TRBV29-1	TRBJ1-3	TGCAGCGGGGAGGATTCTGGAAACACCATATATTTT	CSGEDSGNTIYF
TRBD1	-	TRBV3-1/TRBV3-2	TRBJ2-7	TGTGCCAGCGGTTTCGGACAGGACGAGCAGTACTTC	CASGFGQDEQYF
-	-	TRBV30	TRBJ2-5	TGTGCCTGGAGTGTAAATTTCGGGGAACAAGAGACCCAGTACTTC	CAWSVNFGEQETQYF
TRBD1	-	TRBV28	TRBJ2-1	TGTGCCAGCAGTTTGACCGGGACAGGGGTCAATGAGCAGTTCTTC	CASSLTGTGVNEQFF
-	-	TRBV18	TRBJ1-2	TGTGCCAGCTCACCAGACACGGTCTATGGCTACACCTTC	CASSPDTVYGYTF
TRBD2	-	TRBV7-2	TRBJ2-7	TGTGCCAGCAGCCCGGGACTAGCGGGAGTTAAAGGCTACGAGCAGTACTTC	CASSPGLAGVKGYEQYF
TRBD2	-	TRBV4-2	TRBJ2-7	TGTGCCAGCAGCCAATTAGTGCGCGGGAGCTACGAGCAGTACTTC	CASSQLVRGSYEQYF
-	once	TRBV18	TRBJ1-2	TGTGCCAGCTCACCATCCGAGGAGGAGGGCTACACCTTC	CASSPSEEEGYTF
TRBD2	-	TRBV6-2/TRBV6-3	TRBJ2-3	TGTGCCAGCAGTTACCCTACAGCCCGAGCGGGAAGCACAGATACGCAGTATTTT	CASSYPTARAGSTDTQYF
TRBD2	-	TRBV24-1	TRBJ2-1	TGTGCCACCAGTGACCCGGCTGCGGGAGAAAGGAATGAGCAGTTCTTC	CATSDPAAGERNEQFF
-	few	TRBV6-5	TRBJ2-7	TGTGCCAGCAGGATAGCCGGGTACGAGCAGTACTTC	CASRIAGYEQYF
-	-	TRBV7-8	TRBJ1-5	TGTGCCAGCAGTTTTAGCCCGACAGGTTTGGTGCAGCCCCAGCATTTT	CASSFSPTGLVQPQHF
-	-	TRBV19	TRBJ2-1	TGTGCCAGCGGGGAAGCGGACAGCTCCTACAATGAGCAGTTCTTC	CASGEADSSYNEQFF
-	many	TRBV19	TRBJ2-1	TGTGCCAGTAGTCCAACAGGGTTCAGCTCCTACAATGAGCAGTTCTTC	CASSPTGFSSYNEQFF
TRBD2	-	TRBV9	TRBJ2-1	TGTGCCAGCAGCCCCGTAGCGGGAAGCTCCTACAATGAGCAGTTCTTC	CASSPVAGSSYNEQFF
-	once	TRBV7-2	TRBJ2-7	TGTGCCAGCAGCTTAGGCAGGCCCGTGGTCGAGCAGTACTTC	CASSLGRPVVEQYF
-	-	TRBV5-4	TRBJ2-1	TGTGCCAGCAGCTCCCCCAATGAGAATGAGCAGTTCTTC	CASSSPNENEQFF
-	-	TRBV6-5	TRBJ2-7	TGTGCCAGCAGGGGACCAGGGGCCCTCAACTACGAGCAGTACTTC	CASRGPGALNYEQYF
TRBD1	many	TRBV28	TRBJ2-7	TGTGCCAGCAGTTCCCCGCCGGGACAGGGGGCGAACGAGCAGTACTTC	CASSSPPGQGANEQYF
-	few	TRBV19	TRBJ2-6	TGTGCCAGTAGGCAGGGATCTGGGGCCAACGTCCTGACTTTC	CASRQGSGANVLTF
-	-	TRBV27	TRBJ1-4	TGTGCCAGCAGTTTTCCAGGGGCTAATGAAAAACTGTTTTTT	CASSFPGANEKLFF
TRBD2	-	TRBV3-1/TRBV3-2	TRBJ2-1	TGTGCCAGCAGCCAAGCGCTAGCGGGACTCAATGAGCAGTTCTTC	CASSQALAGLNEQFF
-	-	TRBV18	TRBJ1-2	TGTGCCAGCTCATTGACAGCATCGACCTATGGCTACACCTTC	CASSLTASTYGYTF
-	-	TRBV9	TRBJ2-2	TGTGCCAGCACCTCGAACACCGGGGAGCTGTTTTTT	CASTSNTGELFF
TRBD1	few	TRBV19	TRBJ2-1	TGTGCCAGTAGTAATCACAGGGGGCGCGGGCAGTTCTTC	CASSNHRGRGQFF
TRBD2	-	TRBV5-4	TRBJ2-7	TGTGCCAGCAGCAGACTAGCGGACTACTACGAGCAGTACTTC	CASSRLADYYEQYF
TRBD1	-	TRBV19	TRBJ1-1	TGTGCCAGTAAAAGGGGGCGGGACACTGAAGCTTTCTTT	CASKRGRDTEAFF
TRBD2	-	TRBV5-1	TRBJ2-3	TGCGCCAGCAGACCGGGACTAGGGCTCCCGAGCACAGATACGCAGTATTTT	CASRPGLGLPSTDTQYF
TRBD2	-	TRBV11-1	TRBJ2-5	TGTGCCAGCAGCTGGGGAGCGGGAGGAGAGACCCAGTACTTC	CASSWGAGGETQYF
TRBD1	-	TRBV5-4	TRBJ1-5	TGTGCCAGCAGCATGGACAGGGGCAATCAGCCCCAGCATTTT	CASSMDRGNQPQHF
TRBD1	-	TRBV19	TRBJ2-7	TGTGCCAGTAGTCAGGGACAGACTATGACCTCCGAGCAGTACTTC	CASSQGQTMTSEQYF
-	once	TRBV6-5	TRBJ2-7	TGTGCCAGCAGCCGTGTGGGGCAGGGGGGATACGAGCAGTACTTC	CASSRVGQGGYEQYF
-	-	TRBV7-2	TRBJ1-6	TGTGCCAGCAGCGTGATGACAGGCGTGGAAAATTCACCCCTCCACTTT	CASSVMTGVENSPLHF
TRBD1	-	TRBV6-1	TRBJ2-7	TGTGCCAGCAGTGAAGGGACAGGAGACGATACCTACGAGCAGTACTTC	CASSEGTGDDTYEQYF
TRBD2	-	TRBV18	TRBJ2-2	TGTGCCAGCTCACCCTTAGGACTAGCGGTGAACACCGGGGAGCTGTTTTTT	CASSPLGLAVNTGELFF
-	-	TRBV19	TRBJ1-5	TGTGCCAGTAGTTCAGGCGGGGCCGGTCAGCCCCAGCATTTT	CASSSGGAGQPQHF
TRBD1	-	TRBV7-2	TRBJ2-7	TGTGCCAGCAGGCGTGACATTTCAGGGGGCGGGGACGAGCAGTACTTC	CASRRDISGGGDEQYF
-	-	TRBV7-2	TRBJ1-2	TGTGCCAGCAGCTTAGTCACAAGTAACTATGGCTACACCTTC	CASSLVTSNYGYTF
TRBD1	-	TRBV5-1	TRBJ2-5	TGCGCCAGCAGCTTGTGGACAGGGGGGCAAGAGACCCAGTACTTC	CASSLWTGGQETQYF
-	-	TRBV14	TRBJ2-2	TGTGCCAGCAGCTACAGGATCACCGGGGAGCTGTTTTTT	CASSYRITGELFF